Listed below are T cell receptor beta chains from one sample, sequenced in a study of breast tumors, draining lymph nodes, adjacent tissues. TCRdb recomputed calls from the multiplex PCR reads with MiXCR, one row per CDR3 protein. The data show approximately 150,000 distinct CDR3 sequences, about 33% seen once. Source material: axillary lymph node tissue. The receptor set was obtained from a female donor with breast cancer. Some clones in this sample may be carry-over from other donors' samples. Both conserved end residues are part of each CDR3. The order of the fields is clone size, D gene, J gene, V gene, CDR3 protein, CDR3 DNA. D genes are given only for firm matches. Where a row states a size, it is once, few, many or the class of an expanded clone; other rows omit it.

>few|.|TRBJ2-5|TRBV7-2
CASTESWGREETQYF
TGTGCCAGCACCGAAAGTTGGGGTCGTGAAGAGACCCAGTACTTC
>many|.|TRBJ2-2|TRBV6-5
CASSNGDTANTGELFF
TGTGCCAGCTCTAACGGGGATACCGCGAACACCGGGGAGCTGTTTTTT
>many|TRBD2|TRBJ2-3|TRBV3-1
CASLRSGGASTDTQYF
TGTGCCAGCCTCCGCAGCGGGGGGGCAAGCACAGATACGCAGTATTTT
>many|TRBD1|TRBJ1-5|TRBV28
CASRRTGEGQPQHF
TGTGCCAGCAGGAGGACAGGGGAGGGTCAGCCCCAGCATTTT
>.|.|TRBJ1-5|TRBV19
CASRSGGLNQPQRF
TGTGCCAGTAGATCGGGGGGCCTCAATCAGCCCCAGCGTTTT
>many|.|TRBJ2-3|TRBV7-9
CASAFGAGSTDTQYF
TGTGCCAGCGCCTTTGGTGCAGGAAGCACAGATACGCAGTATTTT
>many|TRBD1|TRBJ1-2|TRBV9
CASSPGQGYGYTF
TGTGCCAGCAGCCCTGGACAGGGCTATGGCTACACCTTC
>many|TRBD1|TRBJ1-2|TRBV4-1
CASSQGGAGGGSYGYTF
TGCGCCAGCAGCCAAGGGGGGGCAGGGGGCGGTTCGTATGGCTACACCTTC
>few|TRBD1|TRBJ1-2|TRBV4-2
CASSLLGTGEDGYTF
TGTGCCAGCAGCCTTCTGGGGACAGGGGAAGATGGCTACACCTTC
>many|TRBD1|TRBJ2-1|TRBV2
CASRPRGQGYNEQFF
TGTGCCAGCAGGCCAAGGGGGCAGGGGTACAATGAGCAGTTCTTC
>.|.|TRBJ2-7|TRBV4-3
CASSEGLAYEQYF
TGCGCCAGCAGCGAAGGGTTGGCCTACGAGCAGTACTTC
>many|.|TRBJ2-1|TRBV9
CASSVEGSTYNEQFF
TGTGCCAGCAGCGTAGAGGGGAGTACCTACAATGAGCAGTTCTTC
>few|.|TRBJ1-5|TRBV7-2
CASSLQGTQETQHF
TGTGCCAGCAGCTTACAGGGGACACAAGAGACCCAGCATTTT
>few|.|TRBJ1-6|TRBV28
CASSFMMSSYNSPLHF
TGCGCCAGCAGTTTTATGATGAGCTCCTATAATTCACCCCTCCACTTT
>many|TRBD1|TRBJ1-2|TRBV20-1
CSARDPRTGQNYGYTF
TGCAGTGCTAGAGATCCCCGGACAGGGCAAAACTATGGCTACACCTTC
>.|TRBD1|TRBJ2-2|TRBV5-1
CASSLRTGHGWELFF
TGCGCCAGCAGCTTACGGACAGGGCATGGATGGGAGCTGTTTTTT
>.|.|TRBJ2-2|TRBV20-1
CSARAGRDTWELFF
TGCAGTGCTAGAGCGGGGAGGGACACCTGGGAGCTGTTTTTT
>many|.|TRBJ1-3|TRBV2
CASDRSQGNTIYF
TGTGCCAGTGACCGGTCTCAGGGAAACACCATATATTTT
>many|TRBD1|TRBJ1-2|TRBV30
CAWYSGGEGYTF
TGTGCCTGGTACTCAGGGGGCGAAGGCTACACCTTC
>few|TRBD1|TRBJ1-3|TRBV6-6
CAISYSDRDVSGNAIYF
TGTGCCATCAGTTACTCGGACAGGGATGTCTCTGGAAACGCCATATATTTT
>few|.|TRBJ2-4|TRBV12-3/TRBV12-4
CASWGSGLAKNIQYF
TGTGCCAGCTGGGGGTCGGGGCTAGCCAAAAACATTCAGTACTTC
>many|TRBD2|TRBJ2-7|TRBV5-5
CASSQRLAGYEQYF
TGTGCCAGCAGTCAGAGACTAGCGGGCTACGAGCAGTACTTC
>.|.|TRBJ2-3|TRBV7-8
CASSLAGGAGATSVIWVTQYF
TGTGCCAGCAGCTTAGCGGGGGGGGCGGGGGCTACTTCCGTCATTTGGGTTACGCAGTATTTT
>many|.|TRBJ2-1|TRBV7-6
CASSLDSRVHGNEQFF
TGTGCCAGCAGCTTAGACTCCCGGGTTCATGGCAATGAGCAGTTCTTC
>.|.|TRBJ1-1|TRBV11-2
CASTLTQSNTEAFF
TGTGCCAGCACCCTGACACAATCGAACACTGAAGCTTTCTTT
>few|TRBD2|TRBJ2-2|TRBV20-1
CSARLPSGGAKTGELFF
TGCAGTGCTAGACTACCGTCGGGAGGGGCGAAAACCGGGGAGCTGTTTTTT
>.|.|TRBJ1-6|TRBV12-3/TRBV12-4
CASSPPSGGGTSPLHF
TGTGCCAGCAGCCCACCTAGCGGGGGGGGAACTTCACCCCTCCACTTT
>many|.|TRBJ2-7|TRBV28
CASSFSGPQAYEQYF
TGTGCCAGCAGTTTTTCCGGGCCCCAAGCTTACGAGCAGTACTTC
>many|TRBD2|TRBJ2-7|TRBV15
CATSHEAGGSYEQYF
TGTGCCACCAGCCATGAAGCGGGGGGGAGCTACGAGCAGTACTTC
>many|TRBD1|TRBJ2-2|TRBV20-1
CSARGPIPGTGSGELFF
TGCAGTGCTAGAGGTCCCATCCCCGGGACAGGGAGCGGGGAGCTGTTTTTT
>many|TRBD1|TRBJ1-2|TRBV25-1
CASSDGSPTGFVYGYTF
TGTGCCAGCAGTGACGGGTCCCCGACAGGGTTTGTCTATGGCTACACCTTC
>.|.|TRBJ2-1|TRBV9
CASSPRIGGEQFF
TGTGCCAGCAGCCCCCGGATCGGGGGTGAGCAGTTCTTC
>.|TRBD1|TRBJ2-1|TRBV18
CASSPDRGAYNEQFF
TGTGCCAGCTCACCAGACAGGGGCGCCTACAATGAGCAGTTCTTC
>.|.|TRBJ2-1|TRBV7-9
CASSFYICSAQAPGPKEFF
.
>.|TRBD2|TRBJ2-5|TRBV20-1
CSARDQAGGIHQTQYF
TGCAGTGCTAGAGATCAAGCGGGAGGGATTCATCAGACCCAGTACTTC
>many|TRBD2|TRBJ2-3|TRBV20-1
CSAGAAGGGDTQYF
TGCAGTGCCGGGGCAGCGGGAGGGGGAGATACGCAGTATTTT
>many|.|TRBJ2-2|TRBV7-3
CASSLRDTGELFF
TGTGCCAGCAGCTTAAGGGACACCGGGGAGCTGTTTTTT
>many|TRBD1|TRBJ2-7|TRBV19
CASSHRGLNEQYF
TGTGCCAGTAGCCACAGGGGGCTTAACGAGCAGTACTTC
>many|TRBD2|TRBJ2-1|TRBV7-2
CASSPGGAGGYNEQFF
TGTGCCAGCAGCCCGGGGGGAGCGGGGGGGTACAATGAGCAGTTCTTC
>.|.|TRBJ2-1|TRBV3-1
CASSQEVRPLGQFF
TGTGCCAGCAGCCAAGAGGTCAGACCCTTAGGCCAGTTCTTC
>.|.|TRBJ2-6|TRBV24-1
CATSDRMAGADALTF
TGTGCCACCAGTGACCGGATGGCAGGGGCCGACGCCCTGACTTTC
>.|.|TRBJ2-1|TRBV20-1
CSASGSHNEQFF
TGCAGTGCTAGCGGGAGCCACAATGAGCAGTTCTTC
>.|.|TRBJ1-4|TRBV19
CASSIDRNQGIKEKLFF
TGTGCCAGTAGTATAGATCGCAACCAGGGGATTAAGGAAAAACTGTTTTTT
>many|.|TRBJ1-3|TRBV6-1
CASSPPFVRNTIYF
TGTGCCAGCAGTCCCCCCTTCGTTCGAAACACCATATATTTT
>many|.|TRBJ1-2|TRBV29-1
CSVVGDWGYGYTF
TGCAGCGTTGTTGGAGACTGGGGCTATGGCTACACCTTC
>many|TRBD1|TRBJ2-3|TRBV7-9
CASSPRTGGADTQYF
TGTGCCAGCAGCCCGCGGACAGGGGGAGCAGATACGCAGTATTTT
>.|.|TRBJ1-2|TRBV4-3
CASSHGLTGFYGYTF
TGCGCCAGCAGCCACGGATTGACAGGTTTCTATGGCTACACCTTC
>many|.|TRBJ1-4|TRBV27
CASSLWINEKLFF
TGTGCCAGCAGTTTATGGATTAATGAAAAACTGTTTTTT
>.|.|TRBJ1-4|TRBV5-1
CASSPKRDNEKLFF
TGCGCCAGCAGCCCTAAGCGGGACAATGAAAAACTGTTTTTT
>many|.|TRBJ1-6|TRBV27
CASRTGSNSPLHF
TGTGCCAGCAGAACAGGGTCGAATTCACCCCTCCACTTT
>.|TRBD2|TRBJ2-7|TRBV20-1
CSASLAGGYGQYF
TGCAGTGCTAGCCTAGCGGGGGGGTATGGGCAGTACTTC
>many|.|TRBJ1-6|TRBV6-1
CASTHSGTNSPLHF
TGTGCCAGCACCCACAGTGGGACCAATTCACCCCTCCACTTT
>.|.|TRBJ1-6|TRBV5-1
CASSLGGRDNSPLHF
TGCGCCAGCAGCTTGGGCGGGCGCGATAATTCACCCCTCCACTTT
>many|TRBD1|TRBJ1-3|TRBV29-1
CSAGGSGNTIYF
TGCAGCGCAGGGGGCTCTGGAAACACCATATATTTT
>many|.|TRBJ2-3|TRBV6-5
CASSSQGSTDTQYF
TGTGCCAGCTCCTCCCAGGGAAGCACAGATACGCAGTATTTT
>.|.|TRBJ2-5|TRBV6-5
CASSYSRAGWEETQYF
TGTGCCAGCAGTTACTCGAGGGCGGGGTGGGAAGAGACCCAGTACTTC
>.|TRBD1|TRBJ2-3|TRBV15
CATGRVGDRNTDTQYF
TGTGCCACCGGCAGAGTAGGGGACAGAAACACAGATACGCAGTATTTT
>.|.|TRBJ1-5|TRBV27
CAGNAGYGNQPQHF
TGTGCCGGTAACGCAGGGTACGGCAATCAGCCCCAGCATTTT
>many|.|TRBJ1-2|TRBV29-1
CSVATDRSFYGYTF
TGCAGCGTTGCCACGGACAGAAGCTTCTATGGCTACACCTTC